Each of the 21 T cell receptor beta chains below was sequenced from the same sample in a study of blood T cell repertoires in COVID-19 (dated by TCRdb to 2019 to 2021). The method was the immunoSEQ multiplex PCR assay. Drawn from immuneACCESS, this table holds only the in-frame rearrangements with V and J called that TCRdb kept. Clones are partly lost; checked studies trace under half to an unresolved V gene and leave the rest unexplained. The sample table lists a few hundred thousand clones, 89% of them with a count of one. Jointly, the top ten make up approximately 4.6% of the sample. Sequencing was carried out using peripheral blood. The receptors were gathered from a woman aged 40 to 49 who had recovered from COVID-19.

This chain uses TRBV2 with TRBJ1-5; 7 nucleotides match TRBD1. Trimming at V came to 2 bases and at J to 4 bases, leaving 8 bases not matched to a gene. CDR3 length: 16 residues. In germline, CDR1 is SNHLY, CDR2 FYNNEI. The CDR3 sequence is CASSERGRGSNQPQHF. Here the CDR3 DNA reads TGTGCCAGCAGTGAAAGGGGCAGGGGGAGTAATCAGCCCCAGCATTTT.

V usage is TRBV2 and J usage is TRBJ1-1, with D perhaps matching TRBD1 (5 bases). This CDR3 contains 16 residues. Trimming removed 8 bases from V and 6 bases from J, with 25 bases in between. Per germline, CDR1 SNHLY and CDR2 FYNNEI. CDR3 nucleotides: TGTGCCAGCTACAAGCCGCACAGGACCACCTTTGCTGAAGCTTTCTTT. Residues: CASYKPHRTTFAEAFF.

The genes are TRBV5-6 and TRBJ2-1; 12 bases are a match to TRBD2. The junction had 9 bases not matched to a gene; V was cut back by 4 bases and J by 7 bases. The CDR3 contains 16 residues. Germline CDR1 and CDR2: SGHDT and YYEEEE. The DNA for the CDR3 is TGTGCCAGCAGCCCTGCTAGCGGGGGGGTGTATAATGAGCAGTTCTTC. Amino acids: CASSPASGGVYNEQFF. Full variable domain (outside the CDR3, taken from reference TRBV5-6 and TRBJ2-1): DAGVTQSPTHLIKTRGQQVTLRCSPKSGHDTVSWYQQALGQGPQFIFQYYEEEERQRGNFPDRFSGHQFPNYSSELNVNALLLGDSALYLCASSPASGGVYNEQFFGPGTRLTVL.

This clone was counted between two and nine times. The chain combines TRBV6-5 with TRBJ2-1; 12 nucleotides line up with TRBD1. V trimming: 2 bases; J trimming: 9 bases; junction bases outside the gene matches: 8. This CDR3 has 16 amino acids. Germline V gives CDR1 MNHEY, CDR2 SVGAGI. The CDR3 region has the DNA TGTGCCAGCAGTTACGAAGCCGGGACAGGGGGCACTGAGCAGTTCTTC. This translates into CASSYEAGTGGTEQFF.

The V and J genes are TRBV18 and TRBJ2-7, with 8 nucleotides matching TRBD2. V lost 5 bases to trimming and J lost 6 bases; unmatched junction nucleotides: 12. The germline gives CDR1 KGHSH, CDR2 LQKENI. The CDR3 sequence is 15 residues long. The CDR3 loop reads CASSFLWREVSEQYV. Written as DNA, the CDR3 is TGTGCCAGCTCATTCCTTTGGCGGGAGGTTAGCGAGCAGTACGTC.

The gene calls are TRBV7-8 and TRBJ1-6; D perhaps matches TRBD1 (6 bases). With 5 bases removed from V and 6 bases from J, the gap between germline ends came to 11 bases. The CDR3 is made up of 14 amino acids. The V gene's germline CDR1 is SGHVS and CDR2 FQNEAQ. As DNA, the CDR3 is TGTGCCAGCAGCCAACAGGGCTCTAATTCACCCCTCCACTTT. Protein product: CASSQQGSNSPLHF.

The chain couples TRBV11-2 to TRBJ1-1; possible D gene TRBD1, 6 bases. There are 15 residues in the CDR3. Per the germline V gene, CDR1 is SGHAT and CDR2 is FQNNGV. V lost 1 base to trimming and J lost 0 bases, with 9 bases between them. The CDR3 DNA follows: TGTGCCAGCAGCTTAGTCAGGGGCCTGAACACTGAAGCTTTCTTT. Amino acid sequence: CASSLVRGLNTEAFF.

The chain employs TRBV6-5 and TRBJ1-3; TRBD1 might be the D (5 bases). V shed 2 bases and J shed 2 bases, with 13 bases lying between them. In germline, CDR1 is MNHEY, CDR2 SVGAGI. The CDR3 totals 16 residues. The CDR3 DNA reads as TGTGCCAGCAGTTACAATGGGGGGGAGACTGGAAACACCATATATTTT. Its translation is CASSYNGGETGNTIYF.

The rearrangement joins TRBV7-2 to TRBJ2-7, with D tentatively TRBD2 (5 bases). The CDR3 loop spans 15 amino acids. V dropped 0 bases and J dropped 6 bases, with 15 bases sitting between them. Germline loops: CDR1 SGHTA, CDR2 FQGNSA. CDR3 bases: TGTGCCAGCAGCTTAGCGGTGGCAAGAGGGTTCGAGCAGTACTTC. Translated, it gives CASSLAVARGFEQYF.

The rearrangement joins TRBV19 to TRBJ2-5, with 11 positions matching TRBD1. The junction had 4 bases not matched to a gene; V was cut back by 6 bases and J by 7 bases. Germline CDR1 LNHDA, CDR2 SQIVND (reference sequence). This CDR3 is built from 13 residues. CDR3 protein: CASRDRGLGTQYF. The CDR3 DNA is TGTGCCAGTAGGGACAGGGGGCTGGGGACCCAGTACTTC.

The V gene is TRBV3-1 (or the pseudogene TRBV3-2), the J gene TRBJ1-5; TRBD1 might be the D (6 bases). The CDR3 is 14 residues long. Trimming stripped 3 bases from V and 5 bases from J, with 11 bases between. Germline V gene sequence: CDR1 LGHDT, CDR2 YNNKEL (reference sequence). The CDR3 reads CASSQGQGHQPQHF. Written as DNA, the CDR3 is TGTGCCAGCAGCCAGGGGCAGGGGCATCAGCCCCAGCATTTT.

This chain links TRBV5-1 with TRBJ1-2, with 9 bases lining up with TRBD1. This CDR3 spans 14 amino acids. The V and J ends lost 4 bases and 8 bases, in that order; junction bases with no gene match: 9. Germline values: CDR1 SGHRS, CDR2 YFSETQ. The CDR3 here is CASSKGQGKEGYTF. CDR3 sequence (DNA): TGCGCCAGCAGCAAGGGACAGGGCAAGGAAGGCTACACCTTC. Complete variable domain (other parts from reference TRBV5-1 and TRBJ1-2): KAGVTQTPRYLIKTRGQQVTLSCSPISGHRSVSWYQQTPGQGLQFLFEYFSETQRNKGNFPGRFSGRQFSNSRSEMNVSTLELGDSALYLCASSKGQGKEGYTFGSGTRLTVV.

This clone came up a few times. The V call is TRBV29-1, the J call TRBJ2-2; D gene uncertain. The CDR3 covers 13 residues. V shed 3 bases and J shed 3 bases, with 8 bases lying between them. CDR1 and CDR2 from the germline V gene are SQVTM and ANQGSEA. For the CDR3, the DNA is TGCAGCGTTGATGCAGGCTACACCGGGGAGCTGTTTTTT. Translation gives CSVDAGYTGELFF.

This CDR3 reads CAISESRDGNQPQHF. The CDR3 region has the DNA TGTGCCATCAGTGAATCCAGGGATGGGAATCAGCCCCAGCATTTT. V and J are TRBV10-3 and TRBJ1-5; weak D call: TRBD1 (5 bases). Germline lookup yields CDR1 ENHRY and CDR2 SYGVKD. The CDR3 runs 15 residues. The V gene lost 3 bases and the J gene lost 4 bases, with 13 bases spanning the gap.

V is TRBV7-9 and J is TRBJ1-1; TRBD1 might be the D (6 bases). V gave up 5 bases and J gave up 1 base, with 17 bases separating them. The length of the CDR3 is 16 residues. Germline CDR1 reads SEHNR; CDR2 reads FQNEAQ (reference sequence). The CDR3 DNA follows: TGTGCCAGCAGCCAACAGGGCCCAGCTGGGAACACTGAAGCTTTCTTT. This codes for CASSQQGPAGNTEAFF.

Worth noting for this clone: At one boundary the junction diverges from the germline segment, which might be a read error. This chain uses TRBV14 with TRBJ1-4; D gene uncertain. The CDR3 has 11 residues. Germline lookup yields CDR1 SGHDN and CDR2 FVKESK. CDR3 in amino acids: CASSPKEKLFF. The CDR3 nucleotides read TGTGCCAGCAGCCCTAAGGAAAAACTGTTTTTT.

The chain uses TRBV6-4 and TRBJ2-3; 7 positions match TRBD2. There are 15 residues in the CDR3. V trimming: 3 bases; J trimming: 1 base; junction bases outside the gene matches: 4. Germline CDR1 is MRHNA and CDR2 is SNTAGT. CDR3 in DNA: TGTGCCAGCAGTGAGTCCAGCGGGGGCACAGATACGCAGTATTTT. Amino acids: CASSESSGGTDTQYF.

V usage is TRBV4-3 and J usage is TRBJ2-3; TRBD2 matches 12 bases. The CDR3 totals 16 residues. The V segment lost 4 bases and the J segment 5 bases; nucleotides outside the gene matches: 7. Germline CDR1 LGHNA, CDR2 YSLEER. In DNA form, the CDR3 reads TGCGCCAGCAGCCCTAACCTAGCGGGAGGGGGAGATACGCAGTATTTT. Protein product: CASSPNLAGGGDTQYF.

The rearrangement links TRBV5-4 to TRBJ2-1; 12 positions match TRBD2. V trimming: 6 bases; J trimming: 5 bases; junction bases outside the gene matches: 6. Germline CDR1 SGHNT, CDR2 YYREEE (reference sequence). This CDR3 is built from 15 residues. The CDR3 loop reads CASTSSSGRDNEQFF. CDR3 DNA sequence: TGTGCCAGCACGAGTTCTAGCGGGAGGGACAATGAGCAGTTCTTC.

The genes are TRBV5-1 and TRBJ2-7; the match to TRBD2 covers 12 bases. This CDR3 contains 15 residues. The germline V gene has CDR1 SGHRS and CDR2 YFSETQ. J gave up 4 bases and V 0 bases, and 2 bases lay outside the gene matches. CDR3 amino acids: CASSLGTSGVYEQYF. As DNA, the CDR3 is TGCGCCAGCAGCTTGGGGACTAGCGGGGTTTACGAGCAGTACTTC.

This clone has more than one count but fewer than ten. This chain joins TRBV4-3 and TRBJ1-3; no clear D. CDR1 is LGHNA and CDR2 is YSLEER in the germline V gene. Trimming removed 0 bases at V and 4 bases at J, with 7 bases between. CDR3 length equals 14 residues. CDR3 nucleotide sequence: TGCGCCAGCAGCCAAGACGGGTTCGGAAACACCATATATTTT. Protein sequence: CASSQDGFGNTIYF.